This T cell receptor (beta chain) emerged from a study of T cells after yellow fever vaccination. Study-level information: Preparation used SMART-Seq v4 Ultra Low Input for the low-cell-number fractions. Study results and limitations: Abundant clonotypes (contaminants from the bulk population) could be present in FACS-sorted repertoires.

Using its own MiXCR run on the 5' RACE reads, TCRdb lists one record per CDR3 protein. In the table there are 250,000 or so distinct CDR3 sequences, 6.9% of which are singletons. This clonotype was counted only a few times. Antigen specificity is unknown. CDR1 and CDR2 (germline): MNHEY, SVGEGT. V lost 6 bases to trimming and J lost 5 bases; unmatched junction nucleotides: 14. The CDR3 loop spans 16 amino acids. The V call is TRBV6-2 or TRBV6-3, the J call TRBJ2-7; 9 bases agree with TRBD2. This sequence originates from a man aged 25-45 years who received the YFV17D yellow fever vaccine. The sample was CD4+ T cells sorted from PBMCs, taken 15 days after the yellow fever booster vaccination. For the CDR3, the DNA is TGTGCCAGCAGCCCCGGGAGGCTAGCGGGATCTCACGAGCAGTACTTC. It specifies CASSPGRLAGSHEQYF.